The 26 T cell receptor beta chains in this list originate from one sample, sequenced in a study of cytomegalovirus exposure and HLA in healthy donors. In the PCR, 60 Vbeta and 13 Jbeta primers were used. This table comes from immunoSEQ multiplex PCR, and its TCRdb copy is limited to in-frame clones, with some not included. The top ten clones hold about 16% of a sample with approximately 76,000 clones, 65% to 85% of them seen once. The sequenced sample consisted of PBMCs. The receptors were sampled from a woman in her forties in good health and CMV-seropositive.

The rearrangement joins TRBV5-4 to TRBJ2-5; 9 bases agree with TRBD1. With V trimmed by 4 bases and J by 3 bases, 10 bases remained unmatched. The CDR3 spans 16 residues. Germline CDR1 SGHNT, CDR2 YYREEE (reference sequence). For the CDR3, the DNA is TGTGCCAGCAGCGCTACCTCCGGGACAGGGAAAGAGACCCAGTACTTC. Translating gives CASSATSGTGKETQYF. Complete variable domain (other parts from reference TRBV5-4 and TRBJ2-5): ETGVTQSPTHLIKTRGQQVTLRCSSQSGHNTVSWYQQALGQGPQFIFQYYREEENGRGNFPPRFSGLQFPNYSSELNVNALELDDSALYLCASSATSGTGKETQYFGPGTRLLVL.

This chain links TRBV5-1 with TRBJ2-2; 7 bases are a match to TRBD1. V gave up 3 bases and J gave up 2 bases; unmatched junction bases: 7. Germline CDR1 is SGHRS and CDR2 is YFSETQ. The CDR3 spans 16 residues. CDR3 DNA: TGCGCCAGCAGCTCCAATCAGGGGGTTAACACCGGGGAGCTGTTTTTT. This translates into CASSSNQGVNTGELFF. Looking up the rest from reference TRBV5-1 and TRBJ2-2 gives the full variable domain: KAGVTQTPRYLIKTRGQQVTLSCSPISGHRSVSWYQQTPGQGLQFLFEYFSETQRNKGNFPGRFSGRQFSNSRSEMNVSTLELGDSALYLCASSSNQGVNTGELFFGEGSRLTVL.

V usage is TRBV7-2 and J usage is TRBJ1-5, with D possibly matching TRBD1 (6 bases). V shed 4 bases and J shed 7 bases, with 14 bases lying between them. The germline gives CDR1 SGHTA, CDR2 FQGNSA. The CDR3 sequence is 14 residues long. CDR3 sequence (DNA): TGTGCCAGCAGCTCTCGGACAGACAGGCAGCCCCAGCATTTT. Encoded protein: CASSSRTDRQPQHF.

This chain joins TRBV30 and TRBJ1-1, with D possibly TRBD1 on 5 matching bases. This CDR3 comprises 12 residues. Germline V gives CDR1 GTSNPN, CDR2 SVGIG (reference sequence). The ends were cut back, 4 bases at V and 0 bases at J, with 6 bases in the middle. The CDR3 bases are TGTGCCTGGATAGGGGTGAACACTGAAGCTTTCTTT. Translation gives CAWIGVNTEAFF.

DNA for the CDR3: TGTGCCTGGAGGACGGGATTCTCTGGAAACACCATATATTTT. Protein sequence: CAWRTGFSGNTIYF. This chain joins TRBV30 and TRBJ1-3, with no clear D. This CDR3 has 14 amino acids. Germline CDR1 and CDR2: GTSNPN and SVGIG (reference sequence). The V gene lost 3 bases and the J gene lost 0 bases, with 9 bases spanning the gap.

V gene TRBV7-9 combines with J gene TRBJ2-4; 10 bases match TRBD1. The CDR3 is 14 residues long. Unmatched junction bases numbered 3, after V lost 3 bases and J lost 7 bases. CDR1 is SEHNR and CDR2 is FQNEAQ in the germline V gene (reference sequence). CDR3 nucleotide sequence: TGTGCCAGCAGCTTTACGGGACAGGGGAACATTCAGTACTTC. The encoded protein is CASSFTGQGNIQYF.

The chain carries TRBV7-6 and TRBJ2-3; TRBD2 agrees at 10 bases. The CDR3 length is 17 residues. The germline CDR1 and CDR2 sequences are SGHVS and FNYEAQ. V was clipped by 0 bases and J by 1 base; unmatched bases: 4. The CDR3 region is CASSLALAGGRTDTQYF. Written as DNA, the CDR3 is TGTGCCAGCAGCTTAGCCTTAGCGGGGGGACGCACAGATACGCAGTATTTT.

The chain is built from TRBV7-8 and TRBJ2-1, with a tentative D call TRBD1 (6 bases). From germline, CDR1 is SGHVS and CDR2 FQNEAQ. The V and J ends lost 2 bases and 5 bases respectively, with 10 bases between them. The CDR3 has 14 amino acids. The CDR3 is CASSLRPGDNEQFF. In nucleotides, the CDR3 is TGTGCCAGCAGCTTACGTCCAGGGGACAATGAGCAGTTCTTC.

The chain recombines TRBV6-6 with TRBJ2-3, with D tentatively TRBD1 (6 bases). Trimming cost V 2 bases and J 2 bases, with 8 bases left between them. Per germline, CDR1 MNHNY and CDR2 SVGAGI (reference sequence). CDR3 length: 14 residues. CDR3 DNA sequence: TGTGCCAGCAGTTACGACAGGACCACAGATACGCAGTATTTT. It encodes CASSYDRTTDTQYF.

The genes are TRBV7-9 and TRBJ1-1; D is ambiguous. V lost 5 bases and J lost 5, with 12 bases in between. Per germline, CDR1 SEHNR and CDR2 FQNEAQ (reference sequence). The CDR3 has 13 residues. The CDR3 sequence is CASSQSPVTEAFF. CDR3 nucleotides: TGTGCCAGCAGCCAATCCCCGGTGACTGAAGCTTTCTTT.

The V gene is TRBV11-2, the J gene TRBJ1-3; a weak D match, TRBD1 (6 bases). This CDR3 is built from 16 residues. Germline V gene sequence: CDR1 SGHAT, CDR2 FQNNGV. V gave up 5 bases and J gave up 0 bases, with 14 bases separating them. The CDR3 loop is CASSPNTGFSGNTIYF. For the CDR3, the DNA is TGTGCCAGCAGCCCAAATACAGGGTTCTCTGGAAACACCATATATTTT. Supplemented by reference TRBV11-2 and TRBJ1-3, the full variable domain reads EAGVAQSPRYKIIEKRQSVAFWCNPISGHATLYWYQQILGQGPKLLIQFQNNGVVDDSQLPKDRFSAERLKGVDSTLKIQPAKLEDSAVYLCASSPNTGFSGNTIYFGEGSWLTVV.

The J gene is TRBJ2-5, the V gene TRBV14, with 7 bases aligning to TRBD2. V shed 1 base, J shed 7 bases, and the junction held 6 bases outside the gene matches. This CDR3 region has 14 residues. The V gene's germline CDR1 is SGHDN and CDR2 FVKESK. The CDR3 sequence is CASSQGARGVTQYF. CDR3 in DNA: TGTGCCAGCAGCCAAGGCGCCCGGGGGGTGACCCAGTACTTC.

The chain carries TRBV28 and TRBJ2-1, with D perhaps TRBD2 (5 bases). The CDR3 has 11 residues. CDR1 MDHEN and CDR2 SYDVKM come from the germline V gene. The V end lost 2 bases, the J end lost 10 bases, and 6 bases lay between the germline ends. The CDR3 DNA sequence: TGTGCCAGCAGTTTAAGGAGGGAGCAGTTCTTC. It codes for CASSLRREQFF.

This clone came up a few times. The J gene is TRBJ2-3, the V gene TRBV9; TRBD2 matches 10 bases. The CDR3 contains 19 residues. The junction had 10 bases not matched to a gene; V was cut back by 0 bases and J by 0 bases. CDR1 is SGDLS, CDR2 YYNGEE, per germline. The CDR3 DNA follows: TGTGCCAGCAGCGTAGGGGTTAGCGGGGGGCGAACTAGCACAGATACGCAGTATTTT. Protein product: CASSVGVSGGRTSTDTQYF.

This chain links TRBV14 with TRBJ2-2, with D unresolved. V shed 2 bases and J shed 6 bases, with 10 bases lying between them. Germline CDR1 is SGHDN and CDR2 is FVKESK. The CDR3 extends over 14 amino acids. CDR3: CASSQFPGSGELFF. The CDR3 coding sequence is TGTGCCAGCAGCCAATTCCCAGGTTCCGGGGAGCTGTTTTTT.

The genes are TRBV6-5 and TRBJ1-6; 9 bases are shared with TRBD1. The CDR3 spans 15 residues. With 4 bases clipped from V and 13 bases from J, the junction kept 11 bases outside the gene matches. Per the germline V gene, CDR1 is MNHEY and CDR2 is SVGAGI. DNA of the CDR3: TGTGCCAGCAGTTCCGCCGGGACAGGGAGGAAGCCCCTCCACTTT. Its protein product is CASSSAGTGRKPLHF.

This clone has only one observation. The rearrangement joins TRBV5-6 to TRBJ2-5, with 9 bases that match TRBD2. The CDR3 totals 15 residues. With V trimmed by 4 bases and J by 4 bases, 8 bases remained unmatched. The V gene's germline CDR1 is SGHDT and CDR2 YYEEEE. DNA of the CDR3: TGTGCCAGCAGCCCGCGGGGGGGCCTGGGAGAGACCCAGTACTTC. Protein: CASSPRGGLGETQYF.

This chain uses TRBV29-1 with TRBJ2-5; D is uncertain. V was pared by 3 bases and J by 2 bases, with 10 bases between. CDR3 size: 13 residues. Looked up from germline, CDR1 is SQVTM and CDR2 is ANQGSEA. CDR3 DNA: TGCAGCGTTGACAGTACGCCTCAAGAGACCCAGTACTTC. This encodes CSVDSTPQETQYF.

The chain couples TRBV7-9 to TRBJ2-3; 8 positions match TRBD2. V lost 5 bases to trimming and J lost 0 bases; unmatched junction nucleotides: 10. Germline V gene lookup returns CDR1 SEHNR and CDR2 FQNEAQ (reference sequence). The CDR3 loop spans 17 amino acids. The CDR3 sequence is CASSLHPSGRSTDTQYF. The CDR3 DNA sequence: TGTGCCAGCAGCCTGCACCCTAGCGGGCGTAGCACAGATACGCAGTATTTT.

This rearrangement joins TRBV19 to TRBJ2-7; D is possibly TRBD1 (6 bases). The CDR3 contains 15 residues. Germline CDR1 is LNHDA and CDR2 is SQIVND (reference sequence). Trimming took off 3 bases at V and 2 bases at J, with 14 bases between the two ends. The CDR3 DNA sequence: TGTGCCAGTAGTATTTATTCGGACAGCCCCTACGAGCAGTACTTC. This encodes CASSIYSDSPYEQYF. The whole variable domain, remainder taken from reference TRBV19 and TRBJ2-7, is DGGITQSPKYLFRKEGQNVTLSCEQNLNHDAMYWYRQDPGQGLRLIYYSQIVNDFQKGDIAEGYSVSREKKESFPLTVTSAQKNPTAFYLCASSIYSDSPYEQYFGPGTRLTVT.

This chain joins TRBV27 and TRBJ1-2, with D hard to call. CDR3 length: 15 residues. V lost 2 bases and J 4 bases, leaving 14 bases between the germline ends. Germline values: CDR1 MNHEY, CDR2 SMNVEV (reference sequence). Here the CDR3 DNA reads TGTGCCAGCAGTTTAGACTGGCGGGAACGCTATGGCTACACCTTC. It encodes CASSLDWRERYGYTF.

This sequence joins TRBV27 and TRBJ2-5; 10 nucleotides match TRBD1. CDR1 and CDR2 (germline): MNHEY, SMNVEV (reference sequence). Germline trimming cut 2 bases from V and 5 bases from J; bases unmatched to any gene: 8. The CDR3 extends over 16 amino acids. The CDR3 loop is CASSLLQTGGLETQYF. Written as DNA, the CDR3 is TGTGCCAGCAGTTTACTCCAGACAGGGGGCTTGGAGACCCAGTACTTC.

CDR3 in DNA: TGTGCCAGCAGCGTAGGGACACCCAATACTGAAGCTTTCTTT. This translates into CASSVGTPNTEAFF. The chain links TRBV9 to TRBJ1-1, with a weak D call TRBD1 (5 bases). Germline CDR1 is SGDLS and CDR2 is YYNGEE. V was trimmed by 0 bases and J by 5 bases, leaving 11 bases between them. There are 14 residues in the CDR3.

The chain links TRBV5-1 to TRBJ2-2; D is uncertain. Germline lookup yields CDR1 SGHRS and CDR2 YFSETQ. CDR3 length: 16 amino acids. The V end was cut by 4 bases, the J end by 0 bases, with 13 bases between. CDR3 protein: CASSATVVPNTGELFF. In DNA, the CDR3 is TGCGCCAGCAGCGCAACAGTTGTCCCGAACACCGGGGAGCTGTTTTTT.

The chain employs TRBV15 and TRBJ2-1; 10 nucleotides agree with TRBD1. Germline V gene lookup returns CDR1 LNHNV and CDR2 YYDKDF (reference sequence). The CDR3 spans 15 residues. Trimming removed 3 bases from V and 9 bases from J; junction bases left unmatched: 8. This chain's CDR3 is CATSSRTGTGAEQFF. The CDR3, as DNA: TGTGCCACCAGCAGCAGAACCGGGACAGGGGCTGAGCAGTTCTTC.

The CDR3 nucleotides are TGTGCCAGCAAAAATACAGGAGTCAATGGCTACACCTTC. Its translation is CASKNTGVNGYTF. The chain employs TRBV2 and TRBJ1-2; D perhaps matches TRBD1 (5 bases). In germline, CDR1 is SNHLY, CDR2 FYNNEI. V lost 7 bases, J lost 6 bases, and 15 bases lay in between. This CDR3 spans 13 amino acids.